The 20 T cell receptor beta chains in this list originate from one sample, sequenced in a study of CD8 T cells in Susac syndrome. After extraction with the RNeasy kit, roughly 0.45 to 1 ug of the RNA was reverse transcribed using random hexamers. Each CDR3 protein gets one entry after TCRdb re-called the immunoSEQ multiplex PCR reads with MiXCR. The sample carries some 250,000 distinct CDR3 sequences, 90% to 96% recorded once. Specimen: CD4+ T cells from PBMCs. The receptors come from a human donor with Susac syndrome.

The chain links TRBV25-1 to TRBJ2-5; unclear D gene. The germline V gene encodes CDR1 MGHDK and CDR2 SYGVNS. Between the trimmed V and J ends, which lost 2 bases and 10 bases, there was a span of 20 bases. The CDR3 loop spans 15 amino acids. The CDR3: CASSEERTASVNQYF. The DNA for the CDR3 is TGTGCCAGCAGTGAAGAAAGAACAGCCTCGGTAAACCAGTACTTC.

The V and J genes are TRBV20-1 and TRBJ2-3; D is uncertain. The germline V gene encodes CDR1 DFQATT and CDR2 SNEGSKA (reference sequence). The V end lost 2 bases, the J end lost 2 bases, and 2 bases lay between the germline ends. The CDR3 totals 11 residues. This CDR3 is CSARSTDTQYF. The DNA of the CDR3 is TGCAGTGCTAGATCCACAGATACGCAGTATTTT.

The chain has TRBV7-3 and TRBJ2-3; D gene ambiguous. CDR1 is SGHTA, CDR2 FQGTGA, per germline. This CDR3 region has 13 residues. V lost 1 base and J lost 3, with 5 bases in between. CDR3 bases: TGTGCCAGCAGCTTAATGGAGACAGATACGCAGTATTTT. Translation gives CASSLMETDTQYF.

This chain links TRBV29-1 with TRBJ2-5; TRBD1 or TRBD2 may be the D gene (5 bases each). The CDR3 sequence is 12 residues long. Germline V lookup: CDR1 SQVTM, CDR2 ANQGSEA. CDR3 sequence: CSTGPSKAAQYF. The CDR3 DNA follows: TGCAGTACGGGGCCTTCTAAGGCGGCCCAGTACTTC.

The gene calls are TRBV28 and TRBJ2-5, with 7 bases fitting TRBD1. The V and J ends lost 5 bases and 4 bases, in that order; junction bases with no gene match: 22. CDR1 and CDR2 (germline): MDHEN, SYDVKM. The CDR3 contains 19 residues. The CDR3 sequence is CASSRLQKSRGIGRETQYF. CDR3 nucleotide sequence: TGTGCCAGCAGTCGGCTTCAGAAAAGCAGGGGGATAGGAAGAGAGACCCAGTACTTC.

The CDR3 loop is CASSYSTGASYEQYF. CDR3 DNA: TGTGCCAGCAGTTACTCGACAGGGGCCTCCTACGAGCAGTACTTC. The chain carries TRBV6-5 and TRBJ2-7; TRBD1 aligns across 8 bases. Germline-derived CDR1 and CDR2 are MNHEY and SVGAGI. V was clipped by 0 bases and J by 0 bases; unmatched bases: 1. The CDR3 extends over 15 amino acids.

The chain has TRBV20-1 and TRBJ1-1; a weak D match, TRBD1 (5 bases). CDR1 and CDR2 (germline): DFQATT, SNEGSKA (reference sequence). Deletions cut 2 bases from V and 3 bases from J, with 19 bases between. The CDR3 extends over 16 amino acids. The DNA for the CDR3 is TGCAGTGCTAGACCTGGACAACTAAAACAGGACACTGAAGCTTTCTTT. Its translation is CSARPGQLKQDTEAFF.

The CDR3 coding sequence is TGTGCCAGCAGCTTAGATCTGGGGGCGGCTTTCTTT. It translates to CASSLDLGAAFF. The chain links TRBV7-2 to TRBJ1-1, with a possible D match to TRBD1 (6 bases). CDR1 SGHTA and CDR2 FQGNSA come from the germline V gene. There are 12 residues in the CDR3. Trimming cost V 1 base and J 11 bases, with 11 bases left between them.

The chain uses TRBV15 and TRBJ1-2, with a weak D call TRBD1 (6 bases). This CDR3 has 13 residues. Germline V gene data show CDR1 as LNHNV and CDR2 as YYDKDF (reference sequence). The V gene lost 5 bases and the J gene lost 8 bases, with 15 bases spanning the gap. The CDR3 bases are TGTGCCACCAGCGGCAGTACAGGGACGGGCTACACCTTC. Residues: CATSGSTGTGYTF.

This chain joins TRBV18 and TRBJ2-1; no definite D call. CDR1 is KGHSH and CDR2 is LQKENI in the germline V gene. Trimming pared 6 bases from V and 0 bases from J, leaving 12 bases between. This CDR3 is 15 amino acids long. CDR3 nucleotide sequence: TGTGCCAGCTCCCCTAGGAGTAGCTCCTACAATGAGCAGTTCTTC. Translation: CASSPRSSSYNEQFF.

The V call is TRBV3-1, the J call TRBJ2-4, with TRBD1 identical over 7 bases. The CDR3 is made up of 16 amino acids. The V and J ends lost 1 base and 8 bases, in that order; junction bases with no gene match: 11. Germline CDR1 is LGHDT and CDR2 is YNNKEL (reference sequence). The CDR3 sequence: CASSQVETGHTDIQYF. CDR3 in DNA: TGTGCCAGCAGCCAAGTGGAGACAGGGCATACGGACATTCAGTACTTC.

The CDR3 region has the DNA TGTGCCAGCAGTTTAGGGGGTGCTAATACGCAGTATTTT. Residues: CASSLGGANTQYF. This rearrangement joins TRBV12-3 or TRBV12-4 to TRBJ2-3, with D unclear. CDR3 size: 13 residues. Trimming pared 1 base from V and 7 bases from J, leaving 9 bases between.

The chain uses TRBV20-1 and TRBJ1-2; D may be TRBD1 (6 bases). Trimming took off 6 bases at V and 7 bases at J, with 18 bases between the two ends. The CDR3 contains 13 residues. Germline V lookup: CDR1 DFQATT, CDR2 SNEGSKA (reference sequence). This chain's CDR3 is CSAEITGAGGYTF. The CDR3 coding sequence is TGCAGTGCGGAGATAACGGGGGCCGGTGGCTACACCTTC.

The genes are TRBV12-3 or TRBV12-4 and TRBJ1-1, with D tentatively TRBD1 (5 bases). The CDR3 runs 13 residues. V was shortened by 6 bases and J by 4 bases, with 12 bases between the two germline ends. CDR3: CASRPGWSTEAFF. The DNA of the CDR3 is TGTGCCAGCAGACCAGGGTGGTCCACTGAAGCTTTCTTT.

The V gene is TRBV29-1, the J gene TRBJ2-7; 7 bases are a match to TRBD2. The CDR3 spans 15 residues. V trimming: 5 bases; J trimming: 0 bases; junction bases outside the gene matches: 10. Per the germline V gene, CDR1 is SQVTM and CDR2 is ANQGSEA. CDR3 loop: CSVLRTRSTSYEQYF. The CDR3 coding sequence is TGCAGCGTTTTGAGGACTAGATCAACCTCCTACGAGCAGTACTTC.

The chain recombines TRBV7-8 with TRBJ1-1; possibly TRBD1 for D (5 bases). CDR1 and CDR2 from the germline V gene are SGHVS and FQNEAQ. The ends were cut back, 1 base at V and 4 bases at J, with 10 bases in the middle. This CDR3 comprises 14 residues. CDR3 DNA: TGTGCCAGCAGCTTAGGGGGTGACAGCACTGAAGCTTTCTTT. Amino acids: CASSLGGDSTEAFF.

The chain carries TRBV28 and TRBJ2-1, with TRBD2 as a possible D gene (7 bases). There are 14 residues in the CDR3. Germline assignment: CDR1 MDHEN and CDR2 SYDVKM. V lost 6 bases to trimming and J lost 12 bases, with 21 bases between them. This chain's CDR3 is CASSPGGPTSRQFF. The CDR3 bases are TGTGCCAGCAGCCCCGGGGGGCCGACTAGTAGGCAGTTCTTC.

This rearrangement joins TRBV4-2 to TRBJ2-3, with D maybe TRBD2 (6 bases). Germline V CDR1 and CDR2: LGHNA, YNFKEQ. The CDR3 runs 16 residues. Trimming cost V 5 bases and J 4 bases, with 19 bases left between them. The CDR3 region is CASSSRDGRRADTQYF. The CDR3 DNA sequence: TGTGCCAGCAGCTCGCGGGACGGCCGACGCGCAGATACGCAGTATTTT.

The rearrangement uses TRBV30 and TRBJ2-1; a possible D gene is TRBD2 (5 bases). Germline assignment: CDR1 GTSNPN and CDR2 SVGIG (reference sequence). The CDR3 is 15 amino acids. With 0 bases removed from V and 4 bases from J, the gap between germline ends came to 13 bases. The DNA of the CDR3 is TGTGCCTGGAGTGTTGGGGTGGGAGCTTACAATGAGCAGTTCTTC. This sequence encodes CAWSVGVGAYNEQFF.

The CDR3 loop reads CASSLRGREGADTQYF. The CDR3 coding sequence is TGTGCCAGCAGCCTTCGCGGGCGGGAGGGAGCAGATACGCAGTATTTT. The gene calls are TRBV7-8 and TRBJ2-3; 9 bases are shared with TRBD2. V shed 5 bases and J 4 bases; nucleotides not matched to a gene: 10. The V gene's germline CDR1 is SGHVS and CDR2 FQNEAQ. The CDR3 has 16 residues.